This T cell receptor (beta chain) was observed in a study of CD8 T cells in Susac syndrome. Random-hexamer reverse transcription was applied to about 0.5 to 1 ug RNA. The authors amplified TCR beta CDR3 across 54 Vbeta and 13 Jbeta using immunoSEQ multiplex PCR. One entry per CDR3 protein, called by TCRdb with MiXCR from the immunoSEQ multiplex PCR reads. The sample has about 200,000 distinct CDR3 sequences; 90% to 95% are singletons. Material: CD4+ T cells from PBMCs. This clonotype was obtained from a human donor with multiple sclerosis.

CDR3 residues: CASSATSGRSYEQYF. The CDR3 DNA reads TGTGCCAGCTCGGCGACTAGCGGGAGGTCCTACGAGCAGTACTTC. The rearrangement joins TRBV18 to TRBJ2-7; 13 positions agree with TRBD2. J gave up 1 base and V 6 bases, and 3 bases lay outside the gene matches. Germline V CDR1 and CDR2: KGHSH, LQKENI. The CDR3 spans 15 residues.